The 13 T cell receptor beta chains below come from one sample, sequenced in a study of blood T cell repertoires in COVID-19. The repertoire was sequenced with immunoSEQ multiplex PCR; TCRdb's copy has only in-frame clones and lacks some. The sample has about 77,000 clones, approximately 90% seen once. Sequenced material: peripheral blood. These receptor sequences come from a woman at least 80 years old with acute or convalescent COVID-19.

The chain recombines TRBV5-1 with TRBJ2-1; D remains unclear. Germline CDR1 and CDR2: SGHRS and YFSETQ. There are 12 residues in the CDR3. V was shortened by 1 base and J by 7 bases, with 6 bases between the two germline ends. This CDR3 reads CASSLSLNEQFF. CDR3 sequence (DNA): TGCGCCAGCAGCTTGAGCCTTAATGAGCAGTTCTTC.

This clone has just a few counts. The CDR3 nucleotides read TGCGCCACGCAGGGGGGAGCTGGCACCGGGGAGCTGTTTTTT. Its translation: CATQGGAGTGELFF. This chain uses TRBV5-1 with TRBJ2-2; possibly TRBD1 for D (7 bases). Germline assignment: CDR1 SGHRS and CDR2 YFSETQ. V lost 9 bases to trimming and J lost 4 bases, with 16 bases between them. CDR3 length: 14 amino acids.

This chain uses TRBV2 with TRBJ2-2; 7 bases match TRBD1. The germline V gene has CDR1 SNHLY and CDR2 FYNNEI. CDR3 length: 17 amino acids. Trimming removed 6 bases from V and 0 bases from J; junction bases left unmatched: 10. The chain's CDR3 is CASSEGAAFANTGELFF. CDR3 DNA: TGTGCCAGCAGCGAGGGGGCGGCCTTCGCGAACACCGGGGAGCTGTTTTTT. Together with reference TRBV2 and TRBJ2-2, the CDR3 gives the full variable domain: EPEVTQTPSHQVTQMGQEVILRCVPISNHLYFYWYRQILGQKVEFLVSFYNNEISEKSEIFDDQFSVERPDGSNFTLKIRSTKLEDSAMYFCASSEGAAFANTGELFFGEGSRLTVL.

The chain is built from TRBV12-3 or TRBV12-4 and TRBJ1-2, with a possible D match to TRBD1 (5 bases). This CDR3 comprises 13 residues. The V end lost 3 bases, the J end lost 5 bases, and 10 bases lay between the germline ends. The CDR3 reads CASSFGRAYGYTF. CDR3 nucleotides: TGTGCCAGCAGTTTTGGCAGGGCTTATGGCTACACCTTC.

The chain combines TRBV3-1 (or the pseudogene TRBV3-2) with TRBJ2-1; no definite D call. Per germline, CDR1 LGHDT and CDR2 YNNKEL (reference sequence). V gave up 0 bases and J gave up 4 bases, with 10 bases separating them. CDR3 size: 15 residues. The CDR3 reads CASSQEENRYNEQFF. The CDR3 bases are TGTGCCAGCAGCCAAGAAGAGAACAGATACAATGAGCAGTTCTTC.

This clone was counted once. V and J are TRBV2 and TRBJ2-2; 8 bases map to TRBD1. CDR1 is SNHLY, CDR2 FYNNEI, per germline. This CDR3 spans 15 amino acids. The trim removed 7 bases at V and 4 bases at J, leaving 8 bases unmatched. CDR3 DNA: TGTGCCAGCAAAATGGACAGGGCAGCCACCGGGGAGCTGTTTTTT. This encodes CASKMDRAATGELFF.

The gene calls are TRBV9 and TRBJ2-3; maybe TRBD2 (5 bases). The CDR3 has 14 amino acids. Per the germline V gene, CDR1 is SGDLS and CDR2 is YYNGEE. V was cut by 4 bases and J by 4 bases, with 13 bases left in between. The CDR3 DNA reads as TGTGCCAGCAGCAGTAGCACTAGTGCAGATACGCAGTATTTT. Translated: CASSSSTSADTQYF.

The chain carries TRBV12-2 and TRBJ2-5; TRBD2 is the table's D call, not checked against the DNA. TRBV12-2 is a known pseudogene. This CDR3 is built from 15 residues. CDR3 sequence reads: CASRPGSPRRETQYF. As DNA, the CDR3 is TGTGCAAGTCGCCCCGGGAGCCCCCGGCGGGAGACCCAGTACTTC.

The chain carries TRBV3-1 (or the pseudogene TRBV3-2) and TRBJ1-4; the D is unclear. The CDR3 spans 16 residues. The V gene lost 2 bases and the J gene lost 3 bases, with 13 bases spanning the gap. Germline loops: CDR1 LGHDT, CDR2 YNNKEL (reference sequence). CDR3 sequence reads: CASSQPAGVANEKLFF. The CDR3 DNA is TGTGCCAGCAGCCAACCTGCGGGTGTAGCTAATGAAAAACTGTTTTTT.

The chain has TRBV5-5 and TRBJ1-5; D might be TRBD1 (5 bases). This CDR3 contains 14 residues. V was trimmed by 0 bases and J by 8 bases, leaving 12 bases between them. The germline V gene has CDR1 SGHKS and CDR2 YYEKEE (reference sequence). The CDR3 region has the DNA TGTGCCAGCAGCTTGGGTCCAGGGATGGAGCCCCAGCATTTT. Translation: CASSLGPGMEPQHF.

J is TRBJ1-2 and V is TRBV3-1 (or the pseudogene TRBV3-2); 8 nucleotides match TRBD1. Germline trimming cut 6 bases from V and 7 bases from J; bases unmatched to any gene: 10. The CDR3 length is 14 residues. CDR1 and CDR2 (germline): LGHDT, YNNKEL (reference sequence). Here the CDR3 DNA reads TGTGCCAGCAGTCCGACAGGGGTTCGATCTGGCTACACCTTC. Protein product: CASSPTGVRSGYTF.

The chain links TRBV18 to TRBJ2-7; TRBD2 aligns across 10 bases. The germline CDR1 and CDR2 sequences are KGHSH and LQKENI. The length of the CDR3 is 15 residues. V lost 1 base, J lost 5 bases, and 5 bases stayed unmatched. The DNA of the CDR3 is TGTGCCAGCTCACCACAGAGCGGGGGGGCTCACGAGCAGTACTTC. Protein sequence: CASSPQSGGAHEQYF.

V is TRBV7-8 and J is TRBJ1-5; D is possibly TRBD1 (5 bases). There are 14 residues in the CDR3. Trimming shortened V by 5 bases and J by 0 bases, and 8 bases separated the two germline ends. Per germline, CDR1 SGHVS and CDR2 FQNEAQ. The CDR3 sequence: CASSPGNSNQPQHF. CDR3 sequence (DNA): TGTGCCAGCAGCCCAGGGAATAGCAATCAGCCCCAGCATTTT.